This T cell receptor beta chain was recorded in a study of shared clonotypes between healthy human individuals. Overall study context: A donor's plate count was three for CD4 naive and three for CD4 memory; CD8 naive had two and CD8 memory one. Findings and caveats of the study: Clonotype sharing levels among donors were expected to vary with sequencing depth.

CD45RO-negative cells were positively selected for CCR7, leaving out terminally differentiated effector memory CD45RA+ cells. Adult Caucasians living in Nashville, Tennessee made up all of the donors. Original processing methods: Sequence data from immunoSEQ were junction-only and lacked quality scores; consequently, filtering differed. Measured with immunoSEQ multiplex PCR; TCRdb has only the in-frame clones, and not every one. That table is the source of V, J and clone size, and D and trimming were worked out from the DNA. Of around 2,000,000 clones in the sample, about 95% are singletons; the top ten hold roughly 1%. Concerning this clone itself: Its antigen is unidentified.

The CDR3 sequence is 17 residues long. V gave up 0 bases and J gave up 4 bases; unmatched junction bases: 10. Germline V gene sequence: CDR1 SGDLS, CDR2 YYNGEE. This TCR derives from a man younger than 35 in good health. The chain links TRBV9 to TRBJ1-1, with 9 bases matching TRBD1. Source material: naive CD8+ T cells sorted from blood. The CDR3 DNA sequence: TGTGCCAGCAGCGTAGCGAGGGGGGACAGGGAGGGCACTGAAGCTTTCTTT. It encodes CASSVARGDREGTEAFF.